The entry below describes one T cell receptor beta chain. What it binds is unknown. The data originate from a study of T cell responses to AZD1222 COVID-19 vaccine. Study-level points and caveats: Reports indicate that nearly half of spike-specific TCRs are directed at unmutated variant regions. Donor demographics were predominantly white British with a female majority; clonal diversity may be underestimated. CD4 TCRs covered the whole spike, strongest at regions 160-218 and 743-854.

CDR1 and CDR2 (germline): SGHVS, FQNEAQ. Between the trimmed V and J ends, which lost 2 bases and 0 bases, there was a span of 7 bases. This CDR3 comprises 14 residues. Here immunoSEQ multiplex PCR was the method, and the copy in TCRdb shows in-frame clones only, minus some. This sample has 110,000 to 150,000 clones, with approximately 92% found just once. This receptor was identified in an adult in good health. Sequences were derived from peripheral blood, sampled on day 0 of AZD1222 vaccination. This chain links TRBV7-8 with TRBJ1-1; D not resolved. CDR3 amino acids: CASSLQILNTEAFF. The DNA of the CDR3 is TGTGCCAGCAGCTTACAGATTCTGAACACTGAAGCTTTCTTT.